A single sample gave rise to the 2 T cell receptor beta chains below, sequenced in a study of regulatory T cells in long-lasting Graves disease. RNA from PBMCs was the source of the TCR library. TCRdb re-analysed the reads in MiXCR, keeping a single row per CDR3 protein. The data hold roughly 1,700 distinct CDR3 sequences, with 45% to 65% observed a single time. The sample here was peripheral blood mononuclear cells (PBMCs), taken with antithyroid drug treatment, in newly diagnosed or persistent Graves disease (not recorded which). The receptor source for this set is a human donor with Graves disease.

The V gene is TRBV7-9, the J gene TRBJ2-3, with a tentative D call TRBD2 (5 bases). The CDR3 sequence is 14 residues long. V lost 3 bases to trimming and J lost 6 bases, with 13 bases between them. CDR1 SEHNR and CDR2 FQNEAQ come from the germline V gene (reference sequence). This CDR3 reads CASSFLTTGDTQYF. The DNA of the CDR3 is TGTGCCAGCAGCTTTTTAACAACGGGGGATACGCAGTATTTT.

Note on this clonotype: A read error may produce the germline difference seen at one junction end. The chain recombines TRBV7-1 with TRBJ2-1, with D perhaps matching TRBD1 (6 bases). TRBV7-1 is designated an ORF whose function remains uncertain. The CDR3 has 12 amino acids. CDR3 loop: CASRSGVNEQFF. The CDR3 DNA sequence: TGTGCCAGCAGGTCAGGGGTGAATGAGCAGTTCTTC.